A single sample gave rise to the 15 T cell receptor beta chains below, sequenced in a study of blood T cell repertoires in COVID-19. Clones were sequenced by immunoSEQ multiplex PCR, and TCRdb holds only the in-frame ones, with some missing. This sample has around 150,000 clones; approximately 90% occur once, and the top ten carry about 6.3%. Sequenced: PBMCs or T cells enriched from blood (not recorded which). These receptors were obtained from a woman between 50 and 59 years old who had recovered from COVID-19.

This sequence joins TRBV7-9 and TRBJ2-7, with TRBD2 matching over 8 bases. Germline-derived CDR1 and CDR2 are SEHNR and FQNEAQ (reference sequence). The CDR3 covers 14 residues. V lost 5 bases, J lost 6 bases, and 9 bases stayed unmatched. Here the CDR3 DNA reads TGTGCCAGCAGCCGCACTAGCGGCGGGGGCGAGCAGTACTTC. Protein: CASSRTSGGGEQYF.

The gene calls are TRBV24-1 and TRBJ2-3; D possibly corresponds to TRBD1 (6 bases). The CDR3 consists of 16 residues. Trimming removed 1 base from V and 0 bases from J, with 10 bases in between. Germline V lookup: CDR1 KGHDR, CDR2 SFDVKD. CDR3 protein: CATSDFPRGSTDTQYF. In nucleotides, the CDR3 is TGTGCCACCAGTGATTTTCCGAGGGGGAGCACAGATACGCAGTATTTT.

This CDR3 reads CASGLVQYGYTF. The CDR3 coding sequence is TGTGCTAGTGGTTTGGTACAGTACGGCTACACCTTC. The chain is built from TRBV12-5 and TRBJ1-2; D remains unclear. The CDR3 is made up of 12 amino acids. Trimming removed 0 bases from V and 8 bases from J, with 7 bases in between. Germline-derived CDR1 and CDR2 are LGHNT and FRNRAP.

The rearrangement joins TRBV6-2 or TRBV6-3 to TRBJ1-2; D gene unclear. This CDR3 contains 14 residues. CDR1 MNHEY and CDR2 SVGEGT come from the germline V gene. V was pared by 0 bases and J by 4 bases, with 9 bases between. CDR3 sequence: CASSYSLSVYGYTF. CDR3 nucleotides: TGTGCCAGCAGTTACTCGCTTTCGGTCTATGGCTACACCTTC.

The J gene is TRBJ2-3, the V gene TRBV19; no reliable D call. Germline lookup yields CDR1 LNHDA and CDR2 SQIVND (reference sequence). The V gene lost 5 bases and the J gene lost 6 bases, with 18 bases spanning the gap. The CDR3 has 15 amino acids. The CDR3 DNA is TGTGCCAGTAGTGTGTCATCCCAACTAATGGATACGCAGTATTTT. This codes for CASSVSSQLMDTQYF.

V usage is TRBV13 and J usage is TRBJ2-7, with D maybe TRBD2 (6 bases). Deletions cut 4 bases from V and 0 bases from J, with 13 bases between. Germline loops: CDR1 PRHDT, CDR2 FYEKMQ (reference sequence). The CDR3 is 15 residues long. CDR3 DNA: TGTGCCAGCAGCTCCTCCTGGGACTTCTCCTACGAGCAGTACTTC. It yields the protein CASSSSWDFSYEQYF. The complete variable domain, with remaining parts taken from reference TRBV13 and TRBJ2-7, reads AAGVIQSPRHLIKEKRETATLKCYPIPRHDTVYWYQQGPGQDPQFLISFYEKMQSDKGSIPDRFSAQQFSDYHSELNMSSLELGDSALYFCASSSSWDFSYEQYFGPGTRLTVT.

V and J are TRBV25-1 and TRBJ2-7; TRBD1 might be the D (6 bases). The germline V and J ends were trimmed by 3 bases and 0 bases, with 12 bases remaining between them. The CDR3 sequence is 15 residues long. CDR1 and CDR2 from the germline V gene are MGHDK and SYGVNS. The CDR3, as DNA: TGTGCCAGCAGTGACACAGGGTTAAGCTCCTACGAGCAGTACTTC. Residues: CASSDTGLSSYEQYF.

The chain has TRBV5-4 and TRBJ1-2; the match to TRBD1 covers 11 bases. Trimming removed 5 bases from V and 3 bases from J; junction bases left unmatched: 6. The germline CDR1 and CDR2 sequences are SGHNT and YYREEE (reference sequence). The CDR3 consists of 15 residues. This CDR3 is CASSQDRGLDYGYTF. DNA for the CDR3: TGTGCCAGCAGTCAGGACAGGGGGCTTGACTATGGCTACACCTTC.

This clone was recorded only once. V and J are TRBV11-3 and TRBJ1-1, with TRBD1 matching over 8 bases. Germline lookup yields CDR1 SGHNT and CDR2 YENEEA. This CDR3 region has 16 residues. Trimming removed 2 bases from V and 8 bases from J; junction bases left unmatched: 13. For the CDR3, the DNA is TGTGCCAGCAGCTTACGGACAGGGAGGTCCCGAGTCGAAGCTTTCTTT. The encoded protein is CASSLRTGRSRVEAFF.

The CDR3 here is CSVEVRHRTGYEQYF. CDR3 DNA sequence: TGCAGCGTTGAAGTCCGTCACCGGACAGGCTACGAGCAGTACTTC. The chain joins TRBV29-1 to TRBJ2-7, with TRBD1 matching 7 bases. Germline V lookup: CDR1 SQVTM, CDR2 ANQGSEA. V dropped 1 base and J dropped 3; count of bases not matched to a gene: 9. The CDR3 is 15 residues long.

The chain combines TRBV6-4 with TRBJ2-3, with D hard to call. Trimming took 6 bases from V and 4 from J, leaving 14 bases between them. This CDR3 has 14 residues. Germline CDR1 is MRHNA and CDR2 is SNTAGT. DNA for the CDR3: TGTGCCAGCAGCGACCCCGACACGGCAGATACGCAGTATTTT. As protein: CASSDPDTADTQYF.

The chain combines TRBV7-8 with TRBJ2-3; 7 bases fit TRBD2. This CDR3 has 17 residues. From germline, CDR1 is SGHVS and CDR2 FQNEAQ. V trimming: 0 bases; J trimming: 0 bases; junction bases outside the gene matches: 6. DNA of the CDR3: TGTGCCAGCAGCTTAGCTCTAGGGCGGGGGAGCACAGATACGCAGTATTTT. This sequence encodes CASSLALGRGSTDTQYF.

The chain has TRBV6-5 and TRBJ2-7, with D possibly being TRBD1 (5 bases). V lost 6 bases and J lost 6, with 12 bases in between. CDR3 size: 12 residues. The germline V gene has CDR1 MNHEY and CDR2 SVGAGI. The CDR3 is CASRPDSTEQYF. CDR3 bases: TGTGCCAGCAGACCCGACAGTACCGAGCAGTACTTC.

The chain employs TRBV19 and TRBJ2-7, with D possibly TRBD1 on 5 matching bases. V was clipped by 1 base and J by 2 bases, with 6 bases between them. This CDR3 is built from 13 residues. Germline V lookup: CDR1 LNHDA, CDR2 SQIVND (reference sequence). CDR3 sequence reads: CASSIAQAYEQYF. The DNA for the CDR3 is TGTGCCAGTAGTATAGCACAGGCCTACGAGCAGTACTTC.

The chain links TRBV3-1 (or the pseudogene TRBV3-2) to TRBJ2-7; TRBD1 matches at 7 bases. V shed 0 bases and J 3 bases; nucleotides not matched to a gene: 11. Germline V CDR1 and CDR2: LGHDT, YNNKEL (reference sequence). The CDR3 length is 17 residues. The CDR3 coding sequence is TGTGCCAGCAGCCAAGAGGCCCTGGTCAGGGGGTACTACGAGCAGTACTTC. Translating it yields CASSQEALVRGYYEQYF.